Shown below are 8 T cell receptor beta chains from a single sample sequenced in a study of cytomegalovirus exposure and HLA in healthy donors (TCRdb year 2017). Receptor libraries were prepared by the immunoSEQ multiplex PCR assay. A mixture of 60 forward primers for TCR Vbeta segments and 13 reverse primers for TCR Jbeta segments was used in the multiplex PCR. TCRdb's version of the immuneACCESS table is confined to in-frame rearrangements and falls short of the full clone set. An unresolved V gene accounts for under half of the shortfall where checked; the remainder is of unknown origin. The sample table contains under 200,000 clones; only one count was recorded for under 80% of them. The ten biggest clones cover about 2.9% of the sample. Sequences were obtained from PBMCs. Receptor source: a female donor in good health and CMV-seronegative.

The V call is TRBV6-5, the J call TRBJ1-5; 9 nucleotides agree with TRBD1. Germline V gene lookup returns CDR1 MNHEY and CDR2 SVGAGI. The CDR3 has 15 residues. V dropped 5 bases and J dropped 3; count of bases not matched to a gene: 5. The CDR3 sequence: CASSPRTGDNQPQHF. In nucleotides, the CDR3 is TGTGCCAGCAGTCCCCGGACAGGGGACAATCAGCCCCAGCATTTT.

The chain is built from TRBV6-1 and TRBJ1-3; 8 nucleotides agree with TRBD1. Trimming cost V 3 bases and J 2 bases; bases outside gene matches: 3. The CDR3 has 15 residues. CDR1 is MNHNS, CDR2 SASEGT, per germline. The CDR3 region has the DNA TGTGCCAGCAGTGACAGGGGGCGTCCTGGAAACACCATATATTTT. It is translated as CASSDRGRPGNTIYF.

Written as DNA, the CDR3 is TGTGCCAGCAGTTCCCTGGGACAGGGTATATACGAGCAGTACTTC. Amino acids: CASSSLGQGIYEQYF. This sequence joins TRBV27 and TRBJ2-7, with TRBD1 matching over 9 bases. The CDR3 is 15 residues long. CDR1 and CDR2 from the germline V gene are MNHEY and SMNVEV (reference sequence). Unmatched junction bases numbered 8, after V lost 4 bases and J lost 4 bases.

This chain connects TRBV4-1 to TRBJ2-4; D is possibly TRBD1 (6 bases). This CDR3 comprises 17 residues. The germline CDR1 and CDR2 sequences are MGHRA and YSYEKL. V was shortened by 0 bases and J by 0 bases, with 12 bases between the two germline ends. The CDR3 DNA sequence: TGCGCCAGCAGCCAAGATTGGGCAGGGGTAGCCAAAAACATTCAGTACTTC. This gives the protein CASSQDWAGVAKNIQYF.

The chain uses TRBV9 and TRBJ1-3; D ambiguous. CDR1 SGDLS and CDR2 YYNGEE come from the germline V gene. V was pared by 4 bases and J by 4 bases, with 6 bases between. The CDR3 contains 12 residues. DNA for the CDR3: TGTGCCAGCAGCCTAAAAGGAAACACCATATATTTT. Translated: CASSLKGNTIYF. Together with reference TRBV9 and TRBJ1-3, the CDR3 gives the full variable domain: DSGVTQTPKHLITATGQRVTLRCSPRSGDLSVYWYQQSLDQGLQFLIQYYNGEERAKGNILERFSAQQFPDLHSELNLSSLELGDSALYFCASSLKGNTIYFGEGSWLTVV.

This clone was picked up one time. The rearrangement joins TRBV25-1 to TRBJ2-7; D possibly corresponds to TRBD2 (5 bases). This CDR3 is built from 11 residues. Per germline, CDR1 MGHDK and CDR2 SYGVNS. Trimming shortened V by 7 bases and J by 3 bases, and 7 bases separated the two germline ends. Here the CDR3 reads CASMEVYEQYF. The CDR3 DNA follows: TGTGCCAGCATGGAGGTCTACGAGCAGTACTTC.

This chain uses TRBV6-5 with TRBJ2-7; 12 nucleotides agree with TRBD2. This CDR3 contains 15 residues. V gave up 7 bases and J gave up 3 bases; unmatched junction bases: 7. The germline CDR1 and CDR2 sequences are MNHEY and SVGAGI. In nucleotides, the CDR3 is TGTGCCAGCAACGTTCGGACTAGCGGGATCTACGAGCAGTACTTC. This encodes CASNVRTSGIYEQYF.

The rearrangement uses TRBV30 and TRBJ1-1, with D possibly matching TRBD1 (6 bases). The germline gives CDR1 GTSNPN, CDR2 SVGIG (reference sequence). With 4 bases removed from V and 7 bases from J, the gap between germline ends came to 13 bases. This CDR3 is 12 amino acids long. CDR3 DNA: TGTGCCTGGACCCTGGGAGGGGGTGAAGCTTTCTTT. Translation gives CAWTLGGGEAFF. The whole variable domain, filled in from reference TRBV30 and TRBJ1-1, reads SQTIHQWPATLVQPVGSPLSLECTVEGTSNPNLYWYRQAAGRGLQLLFYSVGIGQISSEVPQNLSASRPQDRQFILSSKKLLLSDSGFYLCAWTLGGGEAFFGQGTRLTVV.